This T cell receptor beta chain appears in the sequencing data of a study of radiation and T cells in renal cell carcinoma. V dropped 5 bases and J dropped 1 base, with 23 bases sitting between them. Per the germline V gene, CDR1 is SEHNR and CDR2 is FQNEAQ (reference sequence). There are 18 residues in the CDR3. Sequenced by immunoSEQ multiplex PCR; TCRdb stores in-frame clones only, minus some. The table shows some 120,000 clones, with about 81% occurring only once. This clone was found a few times. Time point indicated: blood 2 weeks post-SBRT. Treatment: 15 Gy SBRT to primary tumor, nephrectomy 4 weeks later.

Specimen: blood, collected from a patient whose treatment included radiotherapy and nephrectomy. This clonotype originated in a woman aged 55-69 years with renal cell carcinoma. V and J are TRBV7-9 and TRBJ2-5; weak D call: TRBD2 (5 bases). The CDR3 sequence is CASSLPLSQPGSQETQYF. CDR3 DNA: TGTGCCAGCAGCCTACCATTGTCCCAGCCTGGGAGCCAAGAGACCCAGTACTTC.